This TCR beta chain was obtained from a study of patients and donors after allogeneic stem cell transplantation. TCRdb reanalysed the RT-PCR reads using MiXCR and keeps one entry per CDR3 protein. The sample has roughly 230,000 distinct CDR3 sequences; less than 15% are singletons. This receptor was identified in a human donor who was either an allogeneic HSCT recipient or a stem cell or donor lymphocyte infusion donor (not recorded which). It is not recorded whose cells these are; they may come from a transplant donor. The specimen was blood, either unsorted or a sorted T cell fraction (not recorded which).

The CDR3 DNA reads as TGTGCCAGCAGCCTAATGGGAGAGACCCAGTACTTC. It encodes CASSLMGETQYF. The chain couples TRBV5-4 to TRBJ2-5, with no clear D. CDR3 length: 12 amino acids. V lost 4 bases, J lost 4 bases, and 8 bases lay in between. Looked up from germline, CDR1 is SGHNT and CDR2 is YYREEE (reference sequence).